The clone carrying this T cell receptor (beta chain) was recorded a few times. Donors showed nominal health when sampled, although they likely had unrecorded immune exposures. This sample stems from a study of cytomegalovirus exposure and HLA in healthy donors. Study information: From HLA-typed donors, an early data release held about 85 million unique TCRs.

PCR amplification relied on 60 Vbeta primers (plus 13 Jbeta primers). Repertoires were generated with immunoSEQ multiplex PCR, while TCRdb's copy carries only in-frame clones and drops some. Here the sample spans just over 150,000 clones, roughly 84% being singletons. V gave up 3 bases and J gave up 3 bases, with 12 bases separating them. This CDR3 region has 15 residues. CDR1 is KGHSH and CDR2 is LQKENI in the germline V gene. The sequence came from a man over 45 in good health and CMV-seropositive. Sequencing was done on a sample of PBMCs. This chain joins TRBV18 and TRBJ1-3; the D is unclear. The CDR3 loop reads CASSPPIAVGNTIYF. The CDR3 DNA reads TGTGCCAGCTCACCGCCAATAGCCGTTGGAAACACCATATATTTT.